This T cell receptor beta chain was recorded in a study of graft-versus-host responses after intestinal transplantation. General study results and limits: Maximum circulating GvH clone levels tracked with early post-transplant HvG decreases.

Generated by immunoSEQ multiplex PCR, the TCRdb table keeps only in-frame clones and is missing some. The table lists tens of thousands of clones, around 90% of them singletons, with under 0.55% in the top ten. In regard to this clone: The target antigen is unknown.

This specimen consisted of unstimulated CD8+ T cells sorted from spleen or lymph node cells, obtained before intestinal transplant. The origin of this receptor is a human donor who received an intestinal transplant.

CDR3 protein: CASSGTNEQFF. The CDR3 nucleotides are TGTGCCAGCAGTGGGACTAATGAGCAGTTCTTC. The chain has TRBV6-1 and TRBJ2-1; D is possibly TRBD2 (5 bases). This CDR3 contains 11 residues. V was clipped by 4 bases and J by 7 bases, with 5 bases between them. Germline V CDR1 and CDR2: MNHNS, SASEGT.